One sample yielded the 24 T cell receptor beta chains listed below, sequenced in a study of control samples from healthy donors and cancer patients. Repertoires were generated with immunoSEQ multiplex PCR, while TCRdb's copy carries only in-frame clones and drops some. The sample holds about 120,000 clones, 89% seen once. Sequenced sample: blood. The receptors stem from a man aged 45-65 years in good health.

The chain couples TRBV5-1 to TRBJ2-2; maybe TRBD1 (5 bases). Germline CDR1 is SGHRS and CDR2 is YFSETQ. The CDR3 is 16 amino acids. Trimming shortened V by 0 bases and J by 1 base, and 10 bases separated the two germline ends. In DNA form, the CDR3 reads TGCGCCAGCAGCTTGGATCAGGGTGGGAACACCGGGGAGCTGTTTTTT. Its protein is CASSLDQGGNTGELFF.

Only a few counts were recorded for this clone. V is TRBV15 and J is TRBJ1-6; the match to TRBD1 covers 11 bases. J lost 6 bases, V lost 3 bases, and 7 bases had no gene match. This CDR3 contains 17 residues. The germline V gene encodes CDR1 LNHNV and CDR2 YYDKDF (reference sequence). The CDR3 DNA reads TGTGCCACCAGCAGGAGGACAGGGGGCTGGAGTAATTCACCCCTCCACTTT. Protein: CATSRRTGGWSNSPLHF.

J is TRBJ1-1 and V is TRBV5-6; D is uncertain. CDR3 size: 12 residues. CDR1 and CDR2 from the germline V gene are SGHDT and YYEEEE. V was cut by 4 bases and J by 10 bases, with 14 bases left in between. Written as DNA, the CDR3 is TGTGCCAGCAGCCCCCGACGGGTGGGAGCTTTCTTT. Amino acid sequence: CASSPRRVGAFF.

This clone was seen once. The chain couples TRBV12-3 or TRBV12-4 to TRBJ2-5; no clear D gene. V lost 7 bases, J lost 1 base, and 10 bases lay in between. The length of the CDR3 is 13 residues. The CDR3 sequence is CASTTMGQETQYF. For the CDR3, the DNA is TGTGCCAGCACCACAATGGGCCAAGAGACCCAGTACTTC.

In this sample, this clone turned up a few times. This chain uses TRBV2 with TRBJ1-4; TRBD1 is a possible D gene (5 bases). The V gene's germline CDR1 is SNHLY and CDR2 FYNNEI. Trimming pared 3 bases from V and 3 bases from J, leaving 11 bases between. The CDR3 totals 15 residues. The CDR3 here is CASSDGRAPNEKLFF. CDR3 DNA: TGTGCCAGCAGTGACGGCAGGGCACCTAATGAAAAACTGTTTTTT.

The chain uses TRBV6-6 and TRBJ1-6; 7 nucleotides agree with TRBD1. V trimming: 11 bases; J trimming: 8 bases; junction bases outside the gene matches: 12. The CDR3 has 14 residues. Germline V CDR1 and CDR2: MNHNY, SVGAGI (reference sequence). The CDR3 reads CALANQGGDSPLHF. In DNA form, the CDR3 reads TGTGCCCTTGCTAACCAGGGGGGGGATTCACCCCTCCACTTT.

This chain's CDR3 is CASMGVVLPSYEQYF. The CDR3 region has the DNA TGTGCCAGCATGGGGGTGGTACTCCCCTCCTACGAGCAGTACTTC. This chain uses TRBV6-5 with TRBJ2-7, with D perhaps given as TRBD1 or TRBD2 (5 bases each). The CDR3 contains 15 residues. V gave up 7 bases and J gave up 0 bases, with 16 bases separating them. The germline CDR1 and CDR2 sequences are MNHEY and SVGAGI.

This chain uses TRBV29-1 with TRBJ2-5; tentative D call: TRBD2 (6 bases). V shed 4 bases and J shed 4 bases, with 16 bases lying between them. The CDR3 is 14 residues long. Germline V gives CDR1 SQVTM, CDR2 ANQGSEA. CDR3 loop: CSVVFMIGGETQYF. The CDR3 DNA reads TGCAGCGTTGTCTTTATGATCGGGGGAGAGACCCAGTACTTC. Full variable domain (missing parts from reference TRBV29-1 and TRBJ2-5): SAVISQKPSRDICQRGTSLTIQCQVDSQVTMMFWYRQQPGQSLTLIATANQGSEATYESGFVIDKFPISRPNLTFSTLTVSNMSPEDSSIYLCSVVFMIGGETQYFGPGTRLLVL.

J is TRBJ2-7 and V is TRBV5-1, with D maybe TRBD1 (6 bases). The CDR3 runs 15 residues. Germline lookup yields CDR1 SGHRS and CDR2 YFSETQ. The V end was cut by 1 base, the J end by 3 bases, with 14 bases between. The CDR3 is CASSLKTGNLYEQYF. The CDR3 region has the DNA TGCGCCAGCAGCTTGAAAACAGGGAATCTCTACGAGCAGTACTTC.

The CDR3 here is CASSLVESSEKLFF. CDR3 DNA sequence: TGTGCCAGCAGCTTGGTGGAAAGTAGTGAAAAACTGTTTTTT. The chain has TRBV5-4 and TRBJ1-4; D is unclear. V lost 0 bases and J lost 7, with 10 bases in between. CDR3 length: 14 amino acids. From germline, CDR1 is SGHNT and CDR2 YYREEE (reference sequence).

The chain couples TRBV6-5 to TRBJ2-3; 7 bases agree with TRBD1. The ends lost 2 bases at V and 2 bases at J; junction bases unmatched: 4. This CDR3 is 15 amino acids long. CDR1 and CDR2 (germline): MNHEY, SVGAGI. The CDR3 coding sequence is TGTGCCAGCAGTTACCTTGGACAGGCCACAGATACGCAGTATTTT. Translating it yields CASSYLGQATDTQYF.

The CDR3 region has the DNA TGTGCCAGCAGCCCGCGACAGGATACGCAGTATTTT. This encodes CASSPRQDTQYF. The chain is built from TRBV9 and TRBJ2-3; possible D gene TRBD1, 5 bases. Germline V gives CDR1 SGDLS, CDR2 YYNGEE. Trimming took 4 bases from V and 6 from J, leaving 9 bases between them. The CDR3 length is 12 residues.

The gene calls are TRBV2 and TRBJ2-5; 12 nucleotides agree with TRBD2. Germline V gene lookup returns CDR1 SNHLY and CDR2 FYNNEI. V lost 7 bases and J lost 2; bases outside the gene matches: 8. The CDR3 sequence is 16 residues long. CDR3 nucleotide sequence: TGTGCCAGCACCGTACTAGCGGGGGGCCGACAAGAGACCCAGTACTTC. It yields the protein CASTVLAGGRQETQYF.

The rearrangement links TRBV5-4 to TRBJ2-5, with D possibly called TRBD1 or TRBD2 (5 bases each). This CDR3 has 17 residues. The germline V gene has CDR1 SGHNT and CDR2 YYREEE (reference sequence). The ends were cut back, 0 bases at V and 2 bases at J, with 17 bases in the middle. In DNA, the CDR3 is TGTGCCAGCAGCTTGGATAAGGGACGGTACTCACAAGAGACCCAGTACTTC. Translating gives CASSLDKGRYSQETQYF.

The CDR3: CASSMREMNTEAFF. In DNA form, the CDR3 reads TGTGCCAGTAGTATGAGGGAGATGAACACTGAAGCTTTCTTT. This rearrangement joins TRBV19 to TRBJ1-1; D gene uncertain. The CDR3 loop spans 14 amino acids. Trimming cost V 3 bases and J 0 bases, with 8 bases left between them. Germline V CDR1 and CDR2: LNHDA, SQIVND (reference sequence).

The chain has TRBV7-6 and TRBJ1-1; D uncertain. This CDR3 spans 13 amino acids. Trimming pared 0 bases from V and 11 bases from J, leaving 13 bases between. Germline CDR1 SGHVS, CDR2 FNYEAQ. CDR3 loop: CASSLATGVEAFF. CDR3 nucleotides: TGTGCCAGCAGCTTAGCTACCGGGGTGGAGGCTTTCTTT.

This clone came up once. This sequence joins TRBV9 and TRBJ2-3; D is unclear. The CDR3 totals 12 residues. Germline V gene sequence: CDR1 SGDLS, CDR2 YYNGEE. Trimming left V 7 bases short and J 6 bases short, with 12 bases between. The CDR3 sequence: CASGWPEDTQYF. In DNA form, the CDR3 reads TGTGCCAGCGGGTGGCCCGAGGATACGCAGTATTTT.

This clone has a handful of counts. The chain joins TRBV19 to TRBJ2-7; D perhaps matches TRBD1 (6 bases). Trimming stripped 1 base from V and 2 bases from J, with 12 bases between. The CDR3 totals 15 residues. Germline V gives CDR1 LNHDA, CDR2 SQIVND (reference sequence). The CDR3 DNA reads TGTGCCAGTAGTATAGTAGTCAGGGGAACCTACGAGCAGTACTTC. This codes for CASSIVVRGTYEQYF.

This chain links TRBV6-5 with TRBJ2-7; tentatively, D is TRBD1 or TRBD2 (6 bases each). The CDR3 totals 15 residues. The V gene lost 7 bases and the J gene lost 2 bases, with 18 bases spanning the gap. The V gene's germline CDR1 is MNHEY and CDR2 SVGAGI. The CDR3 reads CASNLNREAAYEQYF. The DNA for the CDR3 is TGTGCCAGCAACCTTAACAGGGAGGCCGCCTACGAGCAGTACTTC.

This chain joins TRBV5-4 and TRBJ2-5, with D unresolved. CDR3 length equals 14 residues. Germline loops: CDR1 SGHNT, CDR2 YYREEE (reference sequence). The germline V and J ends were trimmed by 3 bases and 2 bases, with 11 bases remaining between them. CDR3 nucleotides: TGTGCCAGCAGCTCCAGAGTGCCGCAAGAGACCCAGTACTTC. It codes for CASSSRVPQETQYF.

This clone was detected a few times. CDR3 sequence: CASSLDGKGATFF. The CDR3 coding sequence is TGTGCCAGCAGCTTGGACGGTAAGGGGGCGACTTTCTTT. V and J are TRBV5-4 and TRBJ1-1; 7 bases agree with TRBD1. The CDR3 contains 13 residues. Germline V lookup: CDR1 SGHNT, CDR2 YYREEE (reference sequence). The trim removed 0 bases at V and 12 bases at J, leaving 8 bases unmatched.

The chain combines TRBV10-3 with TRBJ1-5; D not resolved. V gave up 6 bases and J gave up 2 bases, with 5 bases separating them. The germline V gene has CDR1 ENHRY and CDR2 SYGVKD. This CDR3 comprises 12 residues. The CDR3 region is CAIREGNQPQHF. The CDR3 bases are TGTGCCATCAGGGAGGGCAATCAGCCCCAGCATTTT.

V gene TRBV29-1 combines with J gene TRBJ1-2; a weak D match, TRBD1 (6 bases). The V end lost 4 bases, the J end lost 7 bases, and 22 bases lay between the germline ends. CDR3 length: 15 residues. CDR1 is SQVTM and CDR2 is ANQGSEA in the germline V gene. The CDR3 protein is CSVALGGGAVTGYTF. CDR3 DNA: TGCAGCGTTGCCCTAGGGGGGGGCGCGGTAACTGGCTACACCTTC.

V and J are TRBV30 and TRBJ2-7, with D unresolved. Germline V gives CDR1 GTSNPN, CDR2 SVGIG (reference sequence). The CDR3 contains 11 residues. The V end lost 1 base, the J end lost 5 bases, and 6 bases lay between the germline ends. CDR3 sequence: CAWSEADEQYF. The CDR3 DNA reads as TGTGCCTGGAGTGAGGCCGACGAGCAGTACTTC.